This TCR beta chain was recovered during a study of PD-1 blockade in classical Hodgkin lymphoma. Study outcomes and limitations: According to reports, newly diagnosed patients had lower baseline TCR diversity than healthy donors, and relapsed/refractory patients had lower baseline TCR diversity still.

This CDR3 spans 14 amino acids. V was clipped by 2 bases and J by 4 bases, with 11 bases between them. Germline V lookup: CDR1 SGHVS, CDR2 FQNEAQ. Points on this clone: Its matching antigen is unknown.

Brentuximab vedotin exposure varied among the patients, all of whom had relapsed after autologous stem cell transplantation. Repertoires were generated with immunoSEQ multiplex PCR, while TCRdb's copy carries only in-frame clones and drops some. The table includes 46,000 or so clones, 73% detected once. The genes are TRBV7-8 and TRBJ1-2; D gene uncertain. Here the sequenced sample was peripheral blood mononuclear cells (PBMCs), taken at baseline. The receptor was derived from a human donor with classical Hodgkin lymphoma. CDR3 DNA: TGTGCCAGCAGCTTATTGACACGGACCTATGGCTACACCTTC. Residues: CASSLLTRTYGYTF.